The present TCR beta chain was sequenced within a study of cytomegalovirus exposure and HLA in healthy donors. PCR amplification relied on 60 Vbeta primers (plus 13 Jbeta primers). In the authors' workflow: A follow-up analysis tallied about 80 million unique TCR beta chains, 9 million to 11 million shared. Sequencing was performed with immunoSEQ multiplex PCR; in TCRdb, only in-frame clones are kept and a portion is missing. The D gene and trimming were derived from the DNA, and the V and J assignments and clone size from that table. This table has some 98,000 clones, about 80% appearing once. V gave up 4 bases and J gave up 3 bases, with 13 bases separating them. The germline V gene has CDR1 LGHNA and CDR2 YSLEER. CDR3 length equals 15 residues.

The origin of this receptor is a man aged 40-49 years in good health and CMV-seronegative. The sequenced sample was PBMCs. J is TRBJ2-1 and V is TRBV4-3, with a tentative D call TRBD1 (5 bases). The CDR3 sequence: CASSPAWTYYNEQFF. The CDR3 bases are TGCGCCAGCAGCCCCGCCTGGACATACTACAATGAGCAGTTCTTC.